Described below is a single T cell receptor (beta chain) sequence and its context. What it binds is unknown. This record comes from a study of OX40 agonist ivuxolimab in advanced cancers. On the study more broadly: Intravenous ivuxolimab at 0.01 to 10 mg/kg was given to patients every 2 weeks.

The study, taken as a whole, reports: Among the lowest peripheral clonal expansion occurred in 0.1-3.0 mg/kg partial responders. More expanded clones were seen, on average, in CD8+ T cells than in CD4+.

TCRdb keeps only in-frame clones here, not all; method: immunoSEQ multiplex PCR. The table records 70,000 to 80,000 clones, 93% of them present only once. Germline V gene sequence: CDR1 SGDLS, CDR2 YYNGEE. The CDR3 runs to 15 residues. The trim removed 3 bases at V and 3 bases at J, leaving 6 bases unmatched. This receptor was identified in an adult with an advanced solid tumor such as melanoma, head and neck, liver or kidney cancer. V usage is TRBV9 and J usage is TRBJ1-2; 9 bases match TRBD1. Sequenced here: CD4+ or CD8+ T cells sorted from blood, sampled in a trial of the OX40 agonist ivuxolimab. This CDR3 is CASSDGTGFDYGYTF. The CDR3 DNA reads as TGTGCCAGCAGCGACGGGACAGGGTTTGACTATGGCTACACCTTC.